One sample yielded the 10 T cell receptor beta chains listed below, sequenced in a study of blood T cell repertoires in COVID-19. Sequenced by immunoSEQ multiplex PCR; TCRdb stores in-frame clones only, minus some. The sample includes 350,000 to 450,000 clones, roughly 89% of them seen just once. The sample was PBMCs or T cells enriched from blood (not recorded which). Receptor source: a woman in her 30s who had recovered from COVID-19.

The rearrangement links TRBV7-8 to TRBJ1-4; D might be TRBD1 (5 bases). V lost 6 bases and J lost 5, with 13 bases in between. The CDR3 runs 14 residues. Germline CDR1 and CDR2: SGHVS and FQNEAQ. CDR3 bases: TGTGCCAGCAGAGCGGGGACCTCGAATGAAAAACTGTTTTTT. This codes for CASRAGTSNEKLFF.

This rearrangement joins TRBV12-3 or TRBV12-4 to TRBJ1-5; no definite D call. The germline V and J ends were trimmed by 2 bases and 9 bases, with 5 bases remaining between them. CDR3 length equals 11 residues. As DNA, the CDR3 is TGTGCCAGCAGTTTACGGGGGCCCCAGCATTTT. This encodes CASSLRGPQHF.

The chain uses TRBV25-1 and TRBJ2-3; D perhaps matches TRBD2 (5 bases). This CDR3 comprises 14 residues. The V gene lost 5 bases and the J gene lost 2 bases, with 11 bases spanning the gap. In germline, CDR1 is MGHDK, CDR2 SYGVNS. CDR3 bases: TGTGCCAGCAGTTCCGGAGGCGTCACAGATACGCAGTATTTT. Amino acids: CASSSGGVTDTQYF.

The gene calls are TRBV6-2 or TRBV6-3 and TRBJ1-1, with D tentatively TRBD1 (5 bases). Germline lookup yields CDR1 MNHEY and CDR2 SVGEGT. This CDR3 spans 16 amino acids. Trimming stripped 2 bases from V and 0 bases from J, with 13 bases between. In DNA form, the CDR3 reads TGTGCCAGCAGTTACGCCCCGGACACACTGAACACTGAAGCTTTCTTT. Its protein is CASSYAPDTLNTEAFF.

The chain is built from TRBV5-4 and TRBJ2-7; the D is unclear. V was trimmed by 4 bases and J by 2 bases, leaving 13 bases between them. CDR1 is SGHNT, CDR2 YYREEE, per germline (reference sequence). This CDR3 spans 14 amino acids. This CDR3 reads CASSLEPGAYEQYF. For the CDR3, the DNA is TGTGCCAGCAGCCTAGAACCGGGTGCCTACGAGCAGTACTTC.

Concerning this clone itself: The sample holds other DNA sequences that translate to the same CDR3. The rearrangement uses TRBV7-2 and TRBJ2-7; a weak D match, TRBD2 (5 bases). This CDR3 spans 14 amino acids. The V gene lost 1 base and the J gene lost 1 base, with 8 bases spanning the gap. Germline V gives CDR1 SGHTA, CDR2 FQGNSA. CDR3 region: CASSLGRGSYEQYF. DNA of the CDR3: TGTGCCAGCAGCTTAGGCCGGGGATCCTACGAGCAGTACTTC.

This sequence joins TRBV6-5 and TRBJ1-1, with D possibly TRBD1 on 6 matching bases. Germline V CDR1 and CDR2: MNHEY, SVGAGI. The CDR3 runs 14 residues. The V gene lost 6 bases and the J gene lost 3 bases, with 14 bases spanning the gap. CDR3 nucleotide sequence: TGTGCCAGCAGCCGGGGGGGCAGGGACACTGAAGCTTTCTTT. This sequence encodes CASSRGGRDTEAFF.

The chain employs TRBV7-3 and TRBJ2-7, with 12 bases identical to TRBD2. The CDR3 has 16 amino acids. Germline V gene data show CDR1 as SGHTA and CDR2 as FQGTGA. V shed 3 bases, J shed 3 bases, and the junction held 6 bases outside the gene matches. This CDR3 reads CASSLGLAGLGYEQYF. DNA for the CDR3: TGTGCCAGCAGCTTGGGACTAGCGGGCTTGGGCTACGAGCAGTACTTC.

The chain links TRBV2 to TRBJ2-7, with 7 bases aligning to TRBD1. The germline gives CDR1 SNHLY, CDR2 FYNNEI. The CDR3 runs to 14 residues. The V segment lost 9 bases and the J segment 3 bases; nucleotides outside the gene matches: 11. As DNA, the CDR3 is TGTGCCAGTATACAGACAGGGCCAGTCTACGAGCAGTACTTC. Protein: CASIQTGPVYEQYF.

The chain is built from TRBV19 and TRBJ2-4; D is possibly TRBD2 (7 bases). V gave up 6 bases and J gave up 11 bases, with 20 bases separating them. In germline, CDR1 is LNHDA, CDR2 SQIVND (reference sequence). This CDR3 is 14 amino acids long. CDR3 in DNA: TGTGCCAGTAGATCTTTGAGGACTAGGGGGGTTCAGTACTTC. Amino acid sequence: CASRSLRTRGVQYF.